This T cell receptor beta chain was identified during a study of molecular identifiers for immune sequencing clone quantification. The wider study: Across replicate runs, RNA obtained from approximately 22,000 or 94,000 naive CD8 cells was divided into five, with four undergoing sequencing.

Looked up from germline, CDR1 is MNHEY and CDR2 is SVGAGI. This CDR3 comprises 19 residues. One entry per CDR3 protein results from TCRdb running MiXCR on the PCR reads. The table records some 580,000 distinct CDR3 sequences, about 25% of them present only once. A remark on this clonotype: What it binds is not known. A much larger clonotype is one base distant, so this may be a read error.

Naive CD8 T cells were sorted as CD8+CD4-CCR7+CD45RA+. Study-level points and caveats: Highly expanded clone sizes could be underestimated by identical TCR molecules sharing a barcode.

Material for sequencing was naive CD8+ T cells from blood, with Jurkat cell RNA spiked in. Documented subset: FACS-sorted CD8+CD4-CCR7+CD45RA+ naive T cells. The sequence derives from a human donor in good health. Some libraries in this study had Jurkat cell RNA spiked in. The chain has TRBV6-5 and TRBJ2-1, with 9 bases that match TRBD1. CDR3 in amino acids: CVSSYSVDRGLPTYNEQFF. CDR3 nucleotides: TGTGTCAGCAGTTACTCAGTTGACAGGGGGTTGCCTACCTACAATGAGCAGTTCTTC.